This T cell receptor beta chain was identified in a study of blood T cell repertoires in COVID-19. At the level of the study: There were acute and convalescent COVID-19 samples, and they came from the United States, Italy and Spain. The cDNA or gDNA used as material had been derived from T cells, B-cell-depleted T cells, or PBMCs.

V dropped 5 bases and J dropped 0 bases, with 7 bases sitting between them. Germline V gives CDR1 LNHDA, CDR2 SQIVND (reference sequence). CDR3 length: 13 amino acids. Details on this clone: Other DNA sequences within the sample encode an identical CDR3.

Per the study methods: Nucleated cell number was recorded as an estimate derived from reference gene primer amplification. Profiled with immunoSEQ multiplex PCR; TCRdb holds only in-frame clones, not every one. The V and J calls and clone size come from that table; D and trimming were worked out from the DNA. The data hold tens of thousands of clones, with 81% observed a single time. The chain has TRBV19 and TRBJ1-1, with D perhaps matching TRBD1 (5 bases). Sequencing was done on a sample of peripheral blood. The TCR comes from a man older than 75 with active or convalescent COVID-19. The CDR3 nucleotides read TGTGCCAGTAGTTCGACAGTGAACACTGAAGCTTTCTTT. Translating it yields CASSSTVNTEAFF.